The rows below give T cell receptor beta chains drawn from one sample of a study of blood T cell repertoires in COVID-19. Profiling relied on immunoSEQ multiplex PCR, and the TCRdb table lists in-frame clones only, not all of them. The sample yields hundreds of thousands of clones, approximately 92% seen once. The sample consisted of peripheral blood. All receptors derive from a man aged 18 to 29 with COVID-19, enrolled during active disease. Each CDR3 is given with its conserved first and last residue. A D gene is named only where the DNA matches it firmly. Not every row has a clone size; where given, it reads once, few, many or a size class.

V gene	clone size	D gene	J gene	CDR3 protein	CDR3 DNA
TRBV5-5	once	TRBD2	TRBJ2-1	CASSLLTSGSFEQFF	TGTGCCAGCAGCTTGTTAACTAGCGGGAGTTTTGAGCAGTTCTTC
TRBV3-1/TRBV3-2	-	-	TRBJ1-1	CASSHKSEAFF	TGTGCCAGCAGCCATAAATCTGAAGCTTTCTTT
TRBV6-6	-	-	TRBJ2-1	CASRGDGYNEQFF	TGTGCCAGCAGGGGCGACGGCTACAATGAGCAGTTCTTC
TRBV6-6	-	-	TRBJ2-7	CASSPRDTPTYEQYF	TGTGCCAGCAGTCCCCGGGACACCCCTACCTACGAGCAGTACTTC
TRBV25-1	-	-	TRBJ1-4	CASSGPPGLSEKLFF	TGTGCCAGCAGTGGACCCCCGGGACTGAGTGAAAAACTGTTTTTT
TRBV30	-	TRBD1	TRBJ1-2	CAWTQGAGDYGYTF	TGTGCCTGGACACAGGGGGCGGGAGACTATGGCTACACCTTC
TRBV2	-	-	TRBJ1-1	CASIVRNSPMNTEAFF	TGTGCCAGCATTGTCCGGAACAGCCCGATGAACACTGAAGCTTTCTTT
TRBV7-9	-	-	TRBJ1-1	CASSGGQPTEAFF	TGTGCCAGCAGCGGCGGACAGCCCACTGAAGCTTTCTTT
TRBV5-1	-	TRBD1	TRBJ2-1	CASSGGQGFNEQFF	TGCGCCAGCAGCGGGGGACAGGGTTTCAATGAGCAGTTCTTC
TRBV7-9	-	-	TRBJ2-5	CASSLSGGGWETQYF	TGTGCCAGCAGCTTATCAGGGGGAGGATGGGAGACCCAGTACTTC
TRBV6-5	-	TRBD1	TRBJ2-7	CASQMGRQGTYEQYF	TGTGCCAGCCAAATGGGAAGACAGGGAACTTACGAGCAGTACTTC